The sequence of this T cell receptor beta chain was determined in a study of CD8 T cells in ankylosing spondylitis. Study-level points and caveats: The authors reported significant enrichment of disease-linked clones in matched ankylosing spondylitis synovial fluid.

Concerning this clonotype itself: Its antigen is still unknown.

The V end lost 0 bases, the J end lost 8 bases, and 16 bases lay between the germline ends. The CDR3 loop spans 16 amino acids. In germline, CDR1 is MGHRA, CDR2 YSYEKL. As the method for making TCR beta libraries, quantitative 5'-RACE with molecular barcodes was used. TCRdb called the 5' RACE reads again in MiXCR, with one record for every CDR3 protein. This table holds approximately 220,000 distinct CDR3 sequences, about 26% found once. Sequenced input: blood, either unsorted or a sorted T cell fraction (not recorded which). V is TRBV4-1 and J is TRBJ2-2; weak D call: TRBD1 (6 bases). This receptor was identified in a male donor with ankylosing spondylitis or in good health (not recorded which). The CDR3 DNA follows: TGCGCCAGCAGCCAAGATCCAGGGGCGGGTCCGGGGGAGCTGTTTTTT. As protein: CASSQDPGAGPGELFF.